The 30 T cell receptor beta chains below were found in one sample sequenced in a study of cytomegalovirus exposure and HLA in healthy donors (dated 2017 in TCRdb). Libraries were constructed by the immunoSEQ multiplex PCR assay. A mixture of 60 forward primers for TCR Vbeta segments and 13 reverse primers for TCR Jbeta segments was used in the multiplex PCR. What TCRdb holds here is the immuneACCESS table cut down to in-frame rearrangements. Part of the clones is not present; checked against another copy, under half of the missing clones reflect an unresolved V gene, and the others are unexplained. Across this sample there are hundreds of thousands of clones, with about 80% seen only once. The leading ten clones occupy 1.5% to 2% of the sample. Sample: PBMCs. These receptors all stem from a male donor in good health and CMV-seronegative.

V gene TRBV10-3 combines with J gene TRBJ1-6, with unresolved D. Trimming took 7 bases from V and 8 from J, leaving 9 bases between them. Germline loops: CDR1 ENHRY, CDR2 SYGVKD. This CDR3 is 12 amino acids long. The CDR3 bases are TGTGCCATCAAAAGAGGTGATTCACCCCTCCACTTT. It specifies CAIKRGDSPLHF.

As DNA, the CDR3 is TGTGCCAGCATCGAGGGAAACACCATATATTTT. It yields the protein CASIEGNTIYF. This chain uses TRBV28 with TRBJ1-3; D unclear. The V end was cut by 7 bases, the J end by 4 bases, with 5 bases between. Germline V lookup: CDR1 MDHEN, CDR2 SYDVKM. The CDR3 is 11 residues long. Complete variable domain (other parts from reference TRBV28 and TRBJ1-3): DVKVTQSSRYLVKRTGEKVFLECVQDMDHENMFWYRQDPGLGLRLIYFSYDVKMKEKGDIPEGYSVSREKKERFSLILESASTNQTSMYLCASIEGNTIYFGEGSWLTVV.

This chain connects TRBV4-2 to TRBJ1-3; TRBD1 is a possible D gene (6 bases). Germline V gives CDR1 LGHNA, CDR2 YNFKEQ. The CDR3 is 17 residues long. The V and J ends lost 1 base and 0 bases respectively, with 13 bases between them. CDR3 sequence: CASSQGGGGSSGNTIYF. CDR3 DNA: TGTGCCAGCAGCCAAGGGGGGGGCGGGAGCTCTGGAAACACCATATATTTT.

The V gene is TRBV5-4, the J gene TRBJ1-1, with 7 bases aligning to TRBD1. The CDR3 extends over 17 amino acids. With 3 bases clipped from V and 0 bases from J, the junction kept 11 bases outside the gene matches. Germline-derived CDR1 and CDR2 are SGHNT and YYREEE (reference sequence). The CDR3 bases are TGTGCCAGCAGCTCGGACAGGTCCCGTTTCATGAACACTGAAGCTTTCTTT. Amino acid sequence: CASSSDRSRFMNTEAFF.

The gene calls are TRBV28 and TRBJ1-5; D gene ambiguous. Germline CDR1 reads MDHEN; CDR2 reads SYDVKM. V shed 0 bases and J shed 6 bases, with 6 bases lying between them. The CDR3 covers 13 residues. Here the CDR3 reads CASSLWGSQPQHF. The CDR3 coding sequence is TGTGCCAGCAGTTTATGGGGGAGTCAGCCCCAGCATTTT.

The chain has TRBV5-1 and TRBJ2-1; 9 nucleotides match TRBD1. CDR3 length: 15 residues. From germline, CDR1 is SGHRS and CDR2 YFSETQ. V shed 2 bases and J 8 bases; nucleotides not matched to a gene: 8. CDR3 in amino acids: CASSFRDRVIDEQFF. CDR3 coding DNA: TGCGCCAGCAGCTTCCGGGACAGGGTAATCGATGAGCAGTTCTTC.

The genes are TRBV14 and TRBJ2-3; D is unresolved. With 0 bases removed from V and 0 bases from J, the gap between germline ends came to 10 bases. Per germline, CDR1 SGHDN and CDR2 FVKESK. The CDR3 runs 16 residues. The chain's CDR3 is CASSQERGFSTDTQYF. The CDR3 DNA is TGTGCCAGCAGCCAAGAACGAGGATTTAGCACAGATACGCAGTATTTT.

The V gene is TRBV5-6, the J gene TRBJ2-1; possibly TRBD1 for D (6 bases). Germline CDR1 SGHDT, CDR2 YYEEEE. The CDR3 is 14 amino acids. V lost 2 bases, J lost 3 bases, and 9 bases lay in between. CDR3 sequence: CASSFTGNYNEQFF. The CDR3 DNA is TGTGCCAGCAGCTTCACAGGGAACTACAATGAGCAGTTCTTC.

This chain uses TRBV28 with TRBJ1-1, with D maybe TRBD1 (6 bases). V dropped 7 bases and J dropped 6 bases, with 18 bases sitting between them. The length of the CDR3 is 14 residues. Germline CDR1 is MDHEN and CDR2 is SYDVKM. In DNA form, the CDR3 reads TGTGCCAGCACCCCCAGGGGCGCGGTCTCTGAAGCTTTCTTT. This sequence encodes CASTPRGAVSEAFF.

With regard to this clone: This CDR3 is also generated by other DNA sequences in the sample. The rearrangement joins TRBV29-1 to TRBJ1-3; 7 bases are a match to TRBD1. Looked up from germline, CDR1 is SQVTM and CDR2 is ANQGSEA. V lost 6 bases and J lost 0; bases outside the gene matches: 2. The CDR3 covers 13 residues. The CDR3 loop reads CSVGDSSGNTIYF. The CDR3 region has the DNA TGCAGCGTAGGGGACAGCTCTGGAAACACCATATATTTT.

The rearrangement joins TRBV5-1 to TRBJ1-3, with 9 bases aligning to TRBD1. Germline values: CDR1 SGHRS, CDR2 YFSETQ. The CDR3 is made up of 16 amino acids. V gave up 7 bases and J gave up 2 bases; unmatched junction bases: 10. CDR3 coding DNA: TGCGCCAGCGAATTTGGGACAGGGCAAGCTGGAAACACCATATATTTT. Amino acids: CASEFGTGQAGNTIYF.

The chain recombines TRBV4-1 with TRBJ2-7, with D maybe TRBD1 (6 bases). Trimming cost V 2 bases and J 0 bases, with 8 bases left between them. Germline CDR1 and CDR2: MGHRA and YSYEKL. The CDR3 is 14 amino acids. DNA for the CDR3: TGCGCCAGCAGCCAATGGGACATCTCCTACGAGCAGTACTTC. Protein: CASSQWDISYEQYF.

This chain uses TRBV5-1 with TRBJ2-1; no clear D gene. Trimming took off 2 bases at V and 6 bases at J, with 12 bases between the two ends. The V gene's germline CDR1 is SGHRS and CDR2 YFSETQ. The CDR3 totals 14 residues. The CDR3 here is CASSFPTSGNEQFF. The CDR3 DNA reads TGCGCCAGCAGCTTTCCGACTTCGGGCAATGAGCAGTTCTTC.

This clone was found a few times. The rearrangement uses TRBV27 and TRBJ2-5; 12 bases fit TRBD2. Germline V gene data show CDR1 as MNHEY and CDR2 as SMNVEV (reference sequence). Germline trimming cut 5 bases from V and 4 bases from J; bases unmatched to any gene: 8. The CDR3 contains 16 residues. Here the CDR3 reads CASSPSSGGAPETQYF. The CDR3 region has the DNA TGTGCCAGCAGTCCTTCTAGCGGGGGGGCTCCAGAGACCCAGTACTTC.

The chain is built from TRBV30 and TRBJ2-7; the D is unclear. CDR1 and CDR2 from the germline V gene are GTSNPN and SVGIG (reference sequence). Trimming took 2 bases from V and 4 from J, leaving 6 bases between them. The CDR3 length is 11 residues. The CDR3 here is CAWSSLYEQYF. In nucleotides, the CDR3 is TGTGCCTGGAGTTCCCTATACGAGCAGTACTTC.

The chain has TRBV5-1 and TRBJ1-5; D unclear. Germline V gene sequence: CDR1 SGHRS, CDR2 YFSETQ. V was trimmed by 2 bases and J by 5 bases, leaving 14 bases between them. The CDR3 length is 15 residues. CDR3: CASSLRPGGDQPQHF. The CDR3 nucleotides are TGCGCCAGCAGCTTACGGCCCGGCGGGGATCAGCCCCAGCATTTT. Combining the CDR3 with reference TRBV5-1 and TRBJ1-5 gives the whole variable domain KAGVTQTPRYLIKTRGQQVTLSCSPISGHRSVSWYQQTPGQGLQFLFEYFSETQRNKGNFPGRFSGRQFSNSRSEMNVSTLELGDSALYLCASSLRPGGDQPQHFGDGTRLSIL.

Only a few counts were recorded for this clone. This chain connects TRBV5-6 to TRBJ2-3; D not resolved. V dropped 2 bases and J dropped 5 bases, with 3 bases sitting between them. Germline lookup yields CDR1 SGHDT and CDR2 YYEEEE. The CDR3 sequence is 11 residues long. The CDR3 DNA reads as TGTGCCAGCAGCTTCGTAGATACGCAGTATTTT. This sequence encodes CASSFVDTQYF.

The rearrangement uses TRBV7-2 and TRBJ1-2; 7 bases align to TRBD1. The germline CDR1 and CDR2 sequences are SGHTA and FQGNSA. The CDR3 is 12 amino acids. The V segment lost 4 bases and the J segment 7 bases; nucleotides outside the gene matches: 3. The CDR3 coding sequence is TGTGCCAGCAGCTCTTACAGGGGTGGCTACACCTTC. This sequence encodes CASSSYRGGYTF.

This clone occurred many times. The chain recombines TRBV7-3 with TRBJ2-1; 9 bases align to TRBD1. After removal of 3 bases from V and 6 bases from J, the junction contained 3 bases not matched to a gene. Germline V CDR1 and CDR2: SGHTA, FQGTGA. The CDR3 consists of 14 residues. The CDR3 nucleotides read TGTGCCAGCAGCTTCCGGGACAGGGTCAATGAGCAGTTCTTC. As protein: CASSFRDRVNEQFF. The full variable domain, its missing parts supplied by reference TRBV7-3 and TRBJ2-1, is GAGVSQTPSNKVTEKGKYVELRCDPISGHTALYWYRQSLGQGPEFLIYFQGTGAADDSGLPNDRFFAVRPEGSVSTLKIQRTERGDSAVYLCASSFRDRVNEQFFGPGTRLTVL.

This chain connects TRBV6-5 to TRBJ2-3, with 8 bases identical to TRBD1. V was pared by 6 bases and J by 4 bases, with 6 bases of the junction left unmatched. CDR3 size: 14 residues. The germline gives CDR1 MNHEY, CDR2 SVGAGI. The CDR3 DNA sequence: TGTGCCAGCAGGACAGGGGTAGCATCAGATACGCAGTATTTT. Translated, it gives CASRTGVASDTQYF.

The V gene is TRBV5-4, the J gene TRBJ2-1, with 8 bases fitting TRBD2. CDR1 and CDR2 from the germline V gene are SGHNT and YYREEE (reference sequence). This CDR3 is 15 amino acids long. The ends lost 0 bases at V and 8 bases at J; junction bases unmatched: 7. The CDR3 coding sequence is TGTGCCAGCAGCTTGGGCGGGACTAGTTTCTATGAGCAGTTCTTC. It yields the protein CASSLGGTSFYEQFF.

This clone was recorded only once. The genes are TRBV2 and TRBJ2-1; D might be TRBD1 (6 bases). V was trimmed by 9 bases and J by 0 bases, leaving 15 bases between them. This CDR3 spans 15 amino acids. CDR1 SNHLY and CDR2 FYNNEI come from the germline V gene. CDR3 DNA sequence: TGTGCCAGTCCTGGGACACCCGTCTCCTACAATGAGCAGTTCTTC. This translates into CASPGTPVSYNEQFF.

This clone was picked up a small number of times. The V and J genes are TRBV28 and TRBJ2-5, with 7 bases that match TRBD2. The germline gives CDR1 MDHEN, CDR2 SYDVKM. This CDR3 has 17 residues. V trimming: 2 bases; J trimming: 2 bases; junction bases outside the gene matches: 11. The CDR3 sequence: CASSLILGGTPQETQYF. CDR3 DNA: TGTGCCAGCAGTTTAATCCTGGGGGGGACGCCTCAAGAGACCCAGTACTTC.

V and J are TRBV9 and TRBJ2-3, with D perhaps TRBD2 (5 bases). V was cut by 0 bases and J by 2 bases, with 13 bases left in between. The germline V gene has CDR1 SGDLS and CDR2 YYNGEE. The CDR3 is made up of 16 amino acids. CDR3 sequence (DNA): TGTGCCAGCAGCGTAGCTAGGGAGTTCCCCACAGATACGCAGTATTTT. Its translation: CASSVAREFPTDTQYF.

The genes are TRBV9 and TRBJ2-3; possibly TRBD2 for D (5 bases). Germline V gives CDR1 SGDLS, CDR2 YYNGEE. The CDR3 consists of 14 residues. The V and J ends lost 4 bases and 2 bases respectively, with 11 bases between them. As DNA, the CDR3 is TGTGCCAGCAGCCTCGGACTGGTCACAGATACGCAGTATTTT. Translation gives CASSLGLVTDTQYF.

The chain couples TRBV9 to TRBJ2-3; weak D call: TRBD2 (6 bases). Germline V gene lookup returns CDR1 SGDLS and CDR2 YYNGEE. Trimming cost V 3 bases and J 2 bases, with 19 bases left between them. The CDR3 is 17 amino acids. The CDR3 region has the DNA TGTGCCAGCAGCGCCTCCGTCGCGGGGCTCATCACAGATACGCAGTATTTT. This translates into CASSASVAGLITDTQYF.

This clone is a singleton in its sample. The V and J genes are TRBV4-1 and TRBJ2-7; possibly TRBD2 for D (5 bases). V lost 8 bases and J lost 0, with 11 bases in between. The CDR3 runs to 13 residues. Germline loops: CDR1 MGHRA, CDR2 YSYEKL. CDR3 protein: CASGGLSSYEQYF. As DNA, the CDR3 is TGCGCCAGCGGAGGCCTTAGCTCCTACGAGCAGTACTTC.

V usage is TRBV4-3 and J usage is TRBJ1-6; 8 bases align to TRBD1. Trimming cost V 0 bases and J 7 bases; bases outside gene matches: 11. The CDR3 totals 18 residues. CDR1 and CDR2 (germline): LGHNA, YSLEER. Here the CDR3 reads CASSQDFGQGAQNSPLHF. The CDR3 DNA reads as TGCGCCAGCAGCCAAGACTTCGGGCAGGGGGCTCAAAATTCACCCCTCCACTTT.

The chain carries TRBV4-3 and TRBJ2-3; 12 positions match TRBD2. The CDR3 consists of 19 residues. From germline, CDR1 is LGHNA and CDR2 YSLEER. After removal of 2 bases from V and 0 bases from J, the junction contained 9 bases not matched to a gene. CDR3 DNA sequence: TGCGCCAGCAGCCAACCCACTAGCGGGGGGCCCGGAAGCACAGATACGCAGTATTTT. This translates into CASSQPTSGGPGSTDTQYF.

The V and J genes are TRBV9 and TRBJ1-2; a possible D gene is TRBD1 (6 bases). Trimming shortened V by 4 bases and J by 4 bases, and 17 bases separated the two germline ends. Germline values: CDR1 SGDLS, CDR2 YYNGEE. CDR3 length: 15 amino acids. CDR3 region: CASSTRQDVSYGYTF. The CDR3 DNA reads TGTGCCAGCAGCACTCGACAGGACGTCTCCTATGGCTACACCTTC.